The sequence of this T cell receptor (beta chain) was determined in a study of blood T cell repertoires in COVID-19. About the study: Whether acute or convalescent, the COVID-19 samples came from the United States, Italy and Spain. PBMCs, B-cell-depleted T cells, or T cells were the source of the cDNA or gDNA that made up the material.

As processed by the authors: Reference gene primer amplification gave estimated nucleated cell counts. Assay: immunoSEQ multiplex PCR; the TCRdb copy retains only in-frame clones and omits some. The V and J calls and clone size come from that table; D and trimming were worked out from the DNA. The repertoire has some 120,000 clones, 80% to 90% of them found once; the top ten carry approximately 3.3%. Per the germline V gene, CDR1 is SGHVS and CDR2 is FQNEAQ. This CDR3 is 14 amino acids long. J was trimmed by 7 bases and V by 2 bases; bases with no gene match: 2. This clone was counted only a few times.

This clonotype was obtained from a woman in her sixties with acute or convalescent COVID-19. The sequenced sample consisted of peripheral blood. The genes are TRBV7-8 and TRBJ2-1; the match to TRBD2 covers 10 bases. The CDR3 is CASSLSGRGNEQFF. The DNA of the CDR3 is TGTGCCAGCAGCTTAAGCGGGAGGGGGAATGAGCAGTTCTTC.